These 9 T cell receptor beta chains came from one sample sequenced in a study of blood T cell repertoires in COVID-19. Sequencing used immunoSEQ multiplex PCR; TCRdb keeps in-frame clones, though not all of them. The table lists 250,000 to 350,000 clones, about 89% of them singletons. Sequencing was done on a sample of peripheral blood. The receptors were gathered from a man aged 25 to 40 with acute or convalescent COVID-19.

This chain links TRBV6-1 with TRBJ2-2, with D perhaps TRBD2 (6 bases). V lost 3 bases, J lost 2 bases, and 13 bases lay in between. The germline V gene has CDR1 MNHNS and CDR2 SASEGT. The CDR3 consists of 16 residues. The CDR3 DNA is TGTGCCAGCAGTGAGCCGGGACTGATAAACACCGGGGAGCTGTTTTTT. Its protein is CASSEPGLINTGELFF.

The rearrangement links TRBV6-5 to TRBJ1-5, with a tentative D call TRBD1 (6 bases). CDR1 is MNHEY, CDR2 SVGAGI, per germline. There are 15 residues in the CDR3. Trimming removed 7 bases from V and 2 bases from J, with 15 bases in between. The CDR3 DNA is TGTGCCAGCATCTTAGGGGGGGCAGGCAATCAGCCCCAGCATTTT. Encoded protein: CASILGGAGNQPQHF.

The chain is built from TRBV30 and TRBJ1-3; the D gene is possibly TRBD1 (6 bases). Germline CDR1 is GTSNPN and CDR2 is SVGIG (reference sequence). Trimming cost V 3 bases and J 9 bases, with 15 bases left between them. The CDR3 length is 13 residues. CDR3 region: CAWSAQMGATIYF. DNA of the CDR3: TGTGCCTGGAGCGCCCAGATGGGGGCCACCATATATTTT.

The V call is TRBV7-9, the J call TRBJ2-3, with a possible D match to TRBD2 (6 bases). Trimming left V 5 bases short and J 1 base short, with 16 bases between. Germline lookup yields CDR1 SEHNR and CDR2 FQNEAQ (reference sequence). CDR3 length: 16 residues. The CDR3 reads CASSTAFGTGTDTQYF. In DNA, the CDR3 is TGTGCCAGCAGCACCGCTTTTGGGACTGGCACAGATACGCAGTATTTT.

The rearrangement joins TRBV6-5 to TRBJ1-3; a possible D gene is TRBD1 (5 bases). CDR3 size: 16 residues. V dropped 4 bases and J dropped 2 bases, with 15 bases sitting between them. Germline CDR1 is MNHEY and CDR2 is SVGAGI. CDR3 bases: TGTGCCAGCAGTTCCACCAGGGCGCTGACTGGAAACACCATATATTTT. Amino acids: CASSSTRALTGNTIYF.

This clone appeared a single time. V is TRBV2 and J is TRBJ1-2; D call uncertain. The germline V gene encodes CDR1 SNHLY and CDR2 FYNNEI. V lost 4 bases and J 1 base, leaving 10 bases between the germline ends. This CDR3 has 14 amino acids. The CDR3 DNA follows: TGTGCCAGCAGTGGACACGGATTTAACTATGGCTACACCTTC. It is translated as CASSGHGFNYGYTF. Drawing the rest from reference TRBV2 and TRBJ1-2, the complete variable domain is EPEVTQTPSHQVTQMGQEVILRCVPISNHLYFYWYRQILGQKVEFLVSFYNNEISEKSEIFDDQFSVERPDGSNFTLKIRSTKLEDSAMYFCASSGHGFNYGYTFGSGTRLTVV.

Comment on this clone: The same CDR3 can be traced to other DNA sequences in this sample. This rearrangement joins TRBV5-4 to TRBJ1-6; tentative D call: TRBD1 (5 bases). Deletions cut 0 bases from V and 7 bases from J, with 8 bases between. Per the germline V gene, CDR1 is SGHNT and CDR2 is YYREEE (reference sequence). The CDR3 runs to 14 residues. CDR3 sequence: CASSLVGGNSPLHF. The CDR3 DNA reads TGTGCCAGCAGCTTGGTTGGGGGGAATTCACCCCTCCACTTT.

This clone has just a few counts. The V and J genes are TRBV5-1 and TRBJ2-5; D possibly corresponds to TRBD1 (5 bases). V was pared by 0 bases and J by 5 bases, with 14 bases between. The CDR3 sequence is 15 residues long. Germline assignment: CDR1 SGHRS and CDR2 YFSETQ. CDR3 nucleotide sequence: TGCGCCAGCAGCTTGGGAAGGGGAAGTAAGGAGACCCAGTACTTC. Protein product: CASSLGRGSKETQYF.

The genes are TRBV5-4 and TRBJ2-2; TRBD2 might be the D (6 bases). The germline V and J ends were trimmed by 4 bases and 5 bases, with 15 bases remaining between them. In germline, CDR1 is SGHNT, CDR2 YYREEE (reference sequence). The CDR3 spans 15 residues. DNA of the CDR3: TGTGCCAGCAGCCCGAGGCGGGATGGAACCGGGGAGCTGTTTTTT. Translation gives CASSPRRDGTGELFF.